These 8 T cell receptor beta chains were sequenced from one sample in a study of vaccination and CD4 T cells after COVID-19. Once obtained from cultured CD4+ T cells, the DNA was sequenced using the Oncomine TCR Beta short-read assay. TCRdb used MiXCR to reprocess the PCR reads, holding one entry per CDR3 protein. The repertoire has roughly 17,000 distinct CDR3 sequences, approximately 49% of them found once; the top ten carry around an eighth. Treatment: approximately 11-day PBMC culture with coronavirus spike peptide pools or control peptides (ViraFEST assay). No antigen has been assigned to these receptors. The specimen was CD4+ T cells from blood, cultured in vitro. The receptors derive from a human donor who had recovered from COVID-19.

The chain carries TRBV19 and TRBJ2-2, with 11 bases identical to TRBD2. CDR1 LNHDA and CDR2 SQIVND come from the germline V gene (reference sequence). CDR3 size: 17 residues. Trimming removed 1 base from V and 9 bases from J; junction bases left unmatched: 10. CDR3 residues: CASSIVWGSGRARELFF. CDR3 sequence (DNA): TGTGCCAGTAGTATAGTTTGGGGTAGCGGGAGGGCCCGGGAGCTGTTTTTT. Based on the CDR3 plus reference TRBV19 and TRBJ2-2, the full variable domain is DGGITQSPKYLFRKEGQNVTLSCEQNLNHDAMYWYRQDPGQGLRLIYYSQIVNDFQKGDIAEGYSVSREKKESFPLTVTSAQKNPTAFYLCASSIVWGSGRARELFFGEGSRLTVL.

The chain couples TRBV5-1 to TRBJ2-1, with TRBD2 matching over 11 bases. V lost 4 bases, J lost 10 bases, and 7 bases stayed unmatched. Germline V lookup: CDR1 SGHRS, CDR2 YFSETQ. This CDR3 contains 14 residues. The CDR3 here is CASSPSLAGGEQFF. The CDR3, as DNA: TGCGCCAGCAGCCCATCCCTAGCGGGAGGCGAGCAGTTCTTC.

This rearrangement joins TRBV27 to TRBJ1-3; the D gene is possibly TRBD1 (5 bases). The CDR3 loop spans 13 amino acids. Trimming shortened V by 2 bases and J by 4 bases, and 6 bases separated the two germline ends. The V gene's germline CDR1 is MNHEY and CDR2 SMNVEV (reference sequence). CDR3 nucleotides: TGTGCCAGCAGTTTACAGGGAGGAAACACCATATATTTT. Translated, it gives CASSLQGGNTIYF.

This chain's CDR3 is CASSSWTGGSGKSPLHF. CDR3 coding DNA: TGTGCCAGCAGCTCGTGGACAGGGGGCAGCGGAAAGTCACCCCTCCACTTT. V is TRBV11-3 and J is TRBJ1-6; 11 nucleotides match TRBD1. Germline V gene lookup returns CDR1 SGHNT and CDR2 YENEEA. The junction had 12 bases not matched to a gene; V was cut back by 4 bases and J by 10 bases. This CDR3 is 17 amino acids long.

This chain links TRBV2 with TRBJ1-6; D gene unclear. The CDR3 runs to 13 residues. Germline CDR1 is SNHLY and CDR2 is FYNNEI. Deletions cut 6 bases from V and 10 bases from J, with 13 bases between. The CDR3 loop reads CASRGDAQSPLHF. Here the CDR3 DNA reads TGTGCCAGCAGGGGAGATGCACAGTCACCCCTCCACTTT.

This chain uses TRBV27 with TRBJ1-1; the D gene is possibly TRBD1 (6 bases). The germline CDR1 and CDR2 sequences are MNHEY and SMNVEV (reference sequence). The CDR3 covers 13 residues. V lost 6 bases and J lost 2, with 10 bases in between. DNA of the CDR3: TGTGCCAGCAGGGACAGAATAAACACTGAAGCTTTCTTT. Protein: CASRDRINTEAFF.

Written as DNA, the CDR3 is TGTGCCAGTAGTATAGTGCGGGGAGGGGTCGGGGCCAACGTCCTGACTTTC. This encodes CASSIVRGGVGANVLTF. This chain connects TRBV19 to TRBJ2-6, with 7 positions matching TRBD2. Trimming at V came to 1 base and at J to 4 bases, leaving 7 bases not matched to a gene. This CDR3 comprises 17 residues. CDR1 is LNHDA, CDR2 SQIVND, per germline (reference sequence).

The chain carries TRBV19 and TRBJ2-7; D gene unclear. The CDR3 is 13 amino acids. The germline gives CDR1 LNHDA, CDR2 SQIVND (reference sequence). V gave up 1 base and J gave up 3 bases, with 7 bases separating them. The CDR3 spells CASSIVGSYEQYF. In DNA, the CDR3 is TGTGCCAGTAGTATAGTTGGCAGCTACGAGCAGTACTTC.